Given below is one T cell receptor (beta chain) in context. In the original workflow: Estimation of nucleated cell counts was performed using reference gene primer amplification. The repertoire was sequenced with immunoSEQ multiplex PCR; TCRdb's copy has only in-frame clones and lacks some. The V and J calls and clone size were taken over from that table, and D and trimming were inferred from the DNA. The sample yields some 97,000 clones, approximately 90% seen once. This sample was taken from a study of blood T cell repertoires in COVID-19. The wider study: From the United States, Italy and Spain came samples of acute and convalescent COVID-19. The cDNA or gDNA used as material had been derived from T cells, B-cell-depleted T cells, or PBMCs.

CDR1 and CDR2 from the germline V gene are KGHSH and LQKENI. This CDR3 spans 14 amino acids. Trimming took off 6 bases at V and 4 bases at J, with 15 bases between the two ends. Sequencing was performed on peripheral blood. The sequence derives from a man in his fifties with active COVID-19. The gene calls are TRBV18 and TRBJ1-2; a weak D match, TRBD1 (6 bases). This CDR3 reads CASSISDSSYGYTF. The CDR3 region has the DNA TGTGCCAGCTCGATATCGGACAGCTCCTATGGCTACACCTTC.